The 5 T cell receptor beta chains below all came from one sample that was sequenced in a study of blood T cell repertoires in COVID-19. Generated by immunoSEQ multiplex PCR, the TCRdb table keeps only in-frame clones and is missing some. Of around 210,000 clones in the sample, 70% to 90% are singletons; the top ten hold about a sixth. Sequenced: peripheral blood. These receptors all stem from a man aged 50 to 60 with COVID-19, enrolled during active disease.

V gene TRBV5-1 combines with J gene TRBJ2-1, with 7 bases that match TRBD2. The CDR3 has 13 residues. CDR1 is SGHRS and CDR2 is YFSETQ in the germline V gene. The V gene end was trimmed by 6 bases and the J gene end by 4 bases; junction bases not matched to a gene: 4. The CDR3 sequence: CASKGLVYNEQFF. CDR3 DNA: TGCGCCAGCAAAGGACTAGTGTACAATGAGCAGTTCTTC.

The DNA for the CDR3 is TGTGCCATCAGTGAGCCTACAAGTTTAGCGGGCGGGCAAACCTCGCAGTACTTC. Its protein is CAISEPTSLAGGQTSQYF. V and J are TRBV10-3 and TRBJ2-7, with TRBD2 matching over 7 bases. The V gene's germline CDR1 is ENHRY and CDR2 SYGVKD. The CDR3 is 18 residues long. The junction had 22 bases not matched to a gene; V was cut back by 2 bases and J by 9 bases.

This clone was detected ten times or more. This chain uses TRBV9 with TRBJ1-1, with TRBD1 as a possible D gene (5 bases). Germline loops: CDR1 SGDLS, CDR2 YYNGEE. The CDR3 extends over 12 amino acids. Between the trimmed V and J ends, which lost 2 bases and 7 bases, there was a span of 9 bases. CDR3 coding DNA: TGTGCCAGCAGCGTCCAGGGTAGTGAAGCTTTCTTT. This codes for CASSVQGSEAFF.

The CDR3: CASRQGQGARETQYF. As DNA, the CDR3 is TGTGCCAGCAGGCAGGGACAGGGGGCCCGGGAGACCCAGTACTTC. The chain couples TRBV5-6 to TRBJ2-5; 12 bases are shared with TRBD1. CDR3 length equals 15 residues. CDR1 is SGHDT, CDR2 YYEEEE, per germline. J lost 5 bases, V lost 5 bases, and 7 bases had no gene match.

The chain uses TRBV5-6 and TRBJ1-4; a weak D match, TRBD1 (6 bases). From germline, CDR1 is SGHDT and CDR2 YYEEEE. CDR3 size: 16 residues. V lost 3 bases and J 0 bases, leaving 12 bases between the germline ends. This CDR3 reads CASSSTGQTTNEKLFF. Here the CDR3 DNA reads TGTGCCAGCAGCTCGACGGGACAAACAACTAATGAAAAACTGTTTTTT.